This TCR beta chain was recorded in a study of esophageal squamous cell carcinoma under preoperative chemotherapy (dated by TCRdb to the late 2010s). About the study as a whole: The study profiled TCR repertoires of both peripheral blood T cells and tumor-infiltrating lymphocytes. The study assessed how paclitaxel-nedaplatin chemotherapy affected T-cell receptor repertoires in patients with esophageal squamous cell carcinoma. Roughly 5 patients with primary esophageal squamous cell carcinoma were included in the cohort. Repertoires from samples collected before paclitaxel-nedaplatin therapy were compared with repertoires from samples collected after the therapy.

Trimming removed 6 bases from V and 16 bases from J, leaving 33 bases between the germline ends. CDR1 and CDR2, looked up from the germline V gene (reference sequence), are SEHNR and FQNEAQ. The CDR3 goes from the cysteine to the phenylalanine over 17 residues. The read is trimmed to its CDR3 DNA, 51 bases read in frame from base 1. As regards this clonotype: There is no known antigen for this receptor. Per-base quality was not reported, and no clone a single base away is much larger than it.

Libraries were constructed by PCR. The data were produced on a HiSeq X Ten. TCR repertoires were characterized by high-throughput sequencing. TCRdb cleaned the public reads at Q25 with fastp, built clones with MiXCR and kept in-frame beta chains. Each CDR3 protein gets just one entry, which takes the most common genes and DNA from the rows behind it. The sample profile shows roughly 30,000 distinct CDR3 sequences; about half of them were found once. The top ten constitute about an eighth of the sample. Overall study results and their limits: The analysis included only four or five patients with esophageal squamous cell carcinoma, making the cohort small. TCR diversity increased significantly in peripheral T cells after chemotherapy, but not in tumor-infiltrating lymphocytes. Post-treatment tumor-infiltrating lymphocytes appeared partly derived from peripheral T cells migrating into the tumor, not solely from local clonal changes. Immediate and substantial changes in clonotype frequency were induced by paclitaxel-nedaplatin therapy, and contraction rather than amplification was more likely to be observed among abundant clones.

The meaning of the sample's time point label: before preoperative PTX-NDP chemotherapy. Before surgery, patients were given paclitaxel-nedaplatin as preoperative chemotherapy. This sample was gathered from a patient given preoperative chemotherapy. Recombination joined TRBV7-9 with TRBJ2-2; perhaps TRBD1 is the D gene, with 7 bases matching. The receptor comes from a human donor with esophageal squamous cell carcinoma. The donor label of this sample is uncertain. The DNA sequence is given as TGTGCCAGCAGTCAAAGTGGCGGGACAGCGAACACAGGGGCGCAGTTTTTT. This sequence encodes CASSQSGGTANTGAQFF.